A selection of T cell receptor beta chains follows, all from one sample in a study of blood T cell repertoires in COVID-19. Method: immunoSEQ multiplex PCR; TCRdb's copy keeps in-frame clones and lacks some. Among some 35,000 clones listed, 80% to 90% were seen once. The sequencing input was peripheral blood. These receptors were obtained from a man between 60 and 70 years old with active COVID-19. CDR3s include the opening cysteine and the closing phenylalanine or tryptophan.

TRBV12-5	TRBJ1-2	CASGSPTGNGYTF
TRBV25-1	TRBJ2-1	CASSAGQAYNEQFF
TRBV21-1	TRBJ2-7	CPLPGLAVEQYF
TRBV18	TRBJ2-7	CASSEQGSTYEQYF
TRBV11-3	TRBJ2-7	CASSSGLAVLGYEQYF
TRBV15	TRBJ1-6	CATSSAVGQGISNSPLHF
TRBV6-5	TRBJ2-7	CASSRTVGYEQYF
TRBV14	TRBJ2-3	CASSQGQASFTDTQYF
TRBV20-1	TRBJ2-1	CSAPELGGQFF
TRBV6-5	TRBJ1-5	CASSYSGAQPQHF
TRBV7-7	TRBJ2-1	CASSRRQGSEQFF
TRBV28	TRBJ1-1	CASSLRPRLFLIRGLSEAFF
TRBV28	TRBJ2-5	CASSLRLVGTQYF
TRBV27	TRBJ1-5	CASSRDSNQPQHF
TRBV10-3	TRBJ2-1	CATSSGVRDNEQFF
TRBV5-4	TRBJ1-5	CASRNYPLYSNQPQHF
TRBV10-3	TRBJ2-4	CAISGGQGVNIQYF